The 20 T cell receptor beta chains given below trace back to one sample, sequenced in a study of T cells in localized non-small cell lung cancer. Profiled with immunoSEQ multiplex PCR; TCRdb holds only in-frame clones, not every one. The repertoire holds about 15,000 clones, with more than 80% as singletons. The specimen was peripheral blood, collected before any cancer treatment. Receptor source: a female donor older than 55 with stage I squamous cell lung carcinoma.

The J gene is TRBJ1-1, the V gene TRBV27; no clear D. V dropped 6 bases and J dropped 4 bases, with 9 bases sitting between them. CDR3 length equals 12 residues. Germline V gives CDR1 MNHEY, CDR2 SMNVEV (reference sequence). CDR3 sequence: CASRSGSTEAFF. The CDR3, as DNA: TGTGCCAGCAGGTCGGGGTCCACTGAAGCTTTCTTT.

This rearrangement joins TRBV4-3 to TRBJ1-5, with D unclear. Germline V gene lookup returns CDR1 LGHNA and CDR2 YSLEER. The CDR3 has 13 amino acids. V lost 0 bases and J lost 10, with 10 bases in between. The CDR3 region has the DNA TGCGCCAGCAGCCAAGATCGGGGTCCTCCCCAGCATTTT. The encoded protein is CASSQDRGPPQHF.

J is TRBJ1-4 and V is TRBV9; 9 nucleotides align to TRBD1. V was clipped by 4 bases and J by 5 bases; unmatched bases: 9. CDR3 length: 16 residues. Germline V CDR1 and CDR2: SGDLS, YYNGEE. This CDR3 is CASSPGDRVGNEKLFF. CDR3 in DNA: TGTGCCAGCAGCCCAGGGGACAGGGTCGGGAATGAAAAACTGTTTTTT.

J is TRBJ1-2 and V is TRBV30; 7 bases are a match to TRBD1. The CDR3 contains 13 residues. CDR1 and CDR2 (germline): GTSNPN, SVGIG (reference sequence). With V trimmed by 3 bases and J by 5 bases, 6 bases remained unmatched. The CDR3: CAWRPGTEYGYTF. The DNA for the CDR3 is TGTGCCTGGAGACCCGGGACAGAGTATGGCTACACCTTC.

This chain joins TRBV5-4 and TRBJ2-3; 7 bases agree with TRBD1. V trimming: 0 bases; J trimming: 3 bases; junction bases outside the gene matches: 7. The CDR3 is 16 residues long. CDR1 is SGHNT and CDR2 is YYREEE in the germline V gene (reference sequence). The CDR3 region is CASSLALGQSTDTQYF. The CDR3 DNA is TGTGCCAGCAGCTTGGCCTTGGGACAGTCTACAGATACGCAGTATTTT.

J is TRBJ1-2 and V is TRBV28; maybe TRBD1 (6 bases). Germline V CDR1 and CDR2: MDHEN, SYDVKM. The CDR3 contains 12 residues. Trimming removed 6 bases at V and 6 bases at J, with 11 bases between. The CDR3 DNA reads as TGTGCCAGCAGGCAGGGGAGGAATGGCTACACCTTC. The encoded protein is CASRQGRNGYTF.

The V gene is TRBV4-2, the J gene TRBJ1-4; the match to TRBD1 covers 7 bases. The CDR3 spans 15 residues. J lost 8 bases, V lost 4 bases, and 10 bases had no gene match. The germline V gene has CDR1 LGHNA and CDR2 YNFKEQ. The CDR3 sequence is CASSRLGDRQEKLFF. For the CDR3, the DNA is TGTGCCAGCAGCCGCCTCGGGGACAGACAAGAAAAACTGTTTTTT.

The chain carries TRBV7-9 and TRBJ1-5, with no clear D. V gave up 8 bases and J gave up 1 base, with 6 bases separating them. CDR1 and CDR2 (germline): SEHNR, FQNEAQ (reference sequence). CDR3 length: 12 residues. The CDR3 DNA sequence: TGTGCCAGCGGCACGAGCAATCAGCCCCAGCATTTT. Amino acid sequence: CASGTSNQPQHF.

The chain couples TRBV4-2 to TRBJ1-4; possibly TRBD1 for D (5 bases). V gave up 0 bases and J gave up 4 bases, with 9 bases separating them. This CDR3 has 15 residues. Germline lookup yields CDR1 LGHNA and CDR2 YNFKEQ. The CDR3 spells CASSQDQGLNEKLFF. For the CDR3, the DNA is TGTGCCAGCAGCCAAGACCAGGGCCTTAATGAAAAACTGTTTTTT.

The rearrangement uses TRBV27 and TRBJ1-1, with a tentative D call TRBD1 (6 bases). Between the trimmed V and J ends, which lost 3 bases and 1 base, there was a span of 15 bases. Germline V gene sequence: CDR1 MNHEY, CDR2 SMNVEV (reference sequence). The CDR3 contains 16 residues. The CDR3 region is CASSLSGTRGNTEAFF. The CDR3 bases are TGTGCCAGCAGTTTGTCCGGGACACGAGGGAACACTGAAGCTTTCTTT.

The chain uses TRBV5-5 and TRBJ2-5, with a possible D match to TRBD2 (6 bases). The V end lost 2 bases, the J end lost 2 bases, and 10 bases lay between the germline ends. Germline V gene lookup returns CDR1 SGHKS and CDR2 YYEKEE (reference sequence). The CDR3 extends over 14 amino acids. The CDR3 DNA is TGTGCCAGCAGCTTAGCGGGCAGTCAAGAGACCCAGTACTTC. It encodes CASSLAGSQETQYF.

The V and J genes are TRBV19 and TRBJ1-1; D perhaps matches TRBD1 (6 bases). CDR1 and CDR2 (germline): LNHDA, SQIVND (reference sequence). The CDR3 runs 16 residues. Trimming pared 6 bases from V and 0 bases from J, leaving 17 bases between. This chain's CDR3 is CASRSGAGRMNTEAFF. The CDR3 DNA is TGTGCCAGTAGATCAGGGGCCGGAAGAATGAACACTGAAGCTTTCTTT.

The chain employs TRBV4-3 and TRBJ2-3; TRBD2 agrees at 11 bases. J lost 4 bases, V lost 0 bases, and 6 bases had no gene match. This CDR3 region has 17 residues. The germline V gene encodes CDR1 LGHNA and CDR2 YSLEER. Written as DNA, the CDR3 is TGCGCCAGCAGCCAAGACGCGACTAGCGGGACTGCAGATACGCAGTATTTT. The encoded protein is CASSQDATSGTADTQYF.

The gene calls are TRBV28 and TRBJ2-7; TRBD1 is a possible D gene (6 bases). V gave up 11 bases and J gave up 7 bases, with 27 bases separating them. Germline V gene sequence: CDR1 MDHEN, CDR2 SYDVKM. The CDR3 is made up of 15 amino acids. The CDR3 here is CACWKRDTPTGEQYF. The CDR3 bases are TGTGCCTGCTGGAAACGGGACACTCCTACGGGGGAGCAGTACTTC. Complete variable domain (other parts from reference TRBV28 and TRBJ2-7): DVKVTQSSRYLVKRTGEKVFLECVQDMDHENMFWYRQDPGLGLRLIYFSYDVKMKEKGDIPEGYSVSREKKERFSLILESASTNQTSMYLCACWKRDTPTGEQYFGPGTRLTVT.

Turning to this clone: One end of the junction fails to match germline, which may point to a read error. V is TRBV6-1 and J is TRBJ1-2; D may be TRBD1 (6 bases). Germline lookup yields CDR1 MNHNS and CDR2 SASEGT. The CDR3 extends over 14 amino acids. This chain's CDR3 is CASREGVGGFGYTF. The CDR3 nucleotides read TGTGCCAGCAGAGAAGGCGTTGGGGGCTTTGGCTACACCTTC.

V and J are TRBV7-7 and TRBJ1-2; 8 nucleotides line up with TRBD1. The germline CDR1 and CDR2 sequences are SSHAT and FNYEAQ (reference sequence). V shed 4 bases, J shed 8 bases, and the junction held 15 bases outside the gene matches. This CDR3 contains 16 residues. The CDR3 DNA sequence: TGTGCCAGCAGCTCTTCAGTTGGGGACAGGCAGAACGGCTACACCTTC. This encodes CASSSSVGDRQNGYTF.

This chain joins TRBV7-2 and TRBJ2-5; D not resolved. V was trimmed by 5 bases and J by 3 bases, leaving 13 bases between them. Per the germline V gene, CDR1 is SGHTA and CDR2 is FQGNSA. The CDR3 has 14 amino acids. CDR3: CASSRIAREETQYF. CDR3 DNA sequence: TGTGCCAGCAGCCGTATCGCAAGGGAAGAGACCCAGTACTTC.

This clone was picked up one time. CDR3 in amino acids: CASSPRTAGGEQFF. CDR3 nucleotide sequence: TGTGCCAGCAGCCCTCGGACTGCTGGGGGTGAGCAGTTCTTC. V usage is TRBV9 and J usage is TRBJ2-1; D is possibly TRBD1 or TRBD2 (5 bases each). The CDR3 has 14 residues. Trimming cost V 4 bases and J 9 bases, with 17 bases left between them. Germline CDR1 reads SGDLS; CDR2 reads YYNGEE.

As DNA, the CDR3 is TGTGCCAGCACCGAATTAGACAGCGGTTCGGAGACCCAGTACTTC. As protein: CASTELDSGSETQYF. The V and J genes are TRBV28 and TRBJ2-5; D might be TRBD1 or TRBD2, each matching 5 bases. The germline gives CDR1 MDHEN, CDR2 SYDVKM. Trimming stripped 7 bases from V and 5 bases from J, with 20 bases between. CDR3 size: 15 residues.

The V gene is TRBV9, the J gene TRBJ2-3; 12 bases line up with TRBD2. CDR1 SGDLS and CDR2 YYNGEE come from the germline V gene. V was pared by 0 bases and J by 3 bases, with 2 bases of the junction left unmatched. The CDR3 sequence is 16 residues long. The chain's CDR3 is CASSVAGTSGTDTQYF. The CDR3 nucleotides are TGTGCCAGCAGCGTAGCGGGGACTAGCGGGACAGATACGCAGTATTTT.